This entry is about one T cell receptor beta chain. The record originates from a study of molecular identifiers for immune sequencing clone quantification. For naive CD8 T cells, sorting used the CD8+CD4-CCR7+CD45RA+ phenotype. Germline CDR1 is SGHAT and CDR2 is FQNNGV. V was cut by 5 bases and J by 5 bases, with 10 bases left in between. The length of the CDR3 is 12 residues. TCRdb independently ran MiXCR on the PCR reads; one entry per CDR3 protein. The sample includes hundreds of thousands of distinct CDR3 sequences, 20% to 25% of them seen just once. The genes are TRBV11-2 and TRBJ2-7, with a tentative D call TRBD2 (5 bases). The receptor's source is a human donor in good health. Some libraries in this study had Jurkat cell RNA spiked in. Sequenced material: naive CD8+ T cells from blood, with Jurkat cell RNA spiked in. Sample subset: FACS-sorted CD8+CD4-CCR7+CD45RA+ naive T cells. CDR3 region: CASSQRGNEQYF. The CDR3 nucleotides are TGTGCCAGCAGCCAACGAGGGAACGAGCAGTACTTC.